These 22 T cell receptor beta chains were sequenced from one sample in a study of blood T cell repertoires in COVID-19. Method: immunoSEQ multiplex PCR; TCRdb's copy keeps in-frame clones and lacks some. The table has 80,000 or so clones, approximately 85% seen once. Input material: peripheral blood. These receptors were obtained from a middle-aged man with COVID-19, enrolled during active disease.

CDR3 protein: CASSLGYRAAPSYEQYF. The CDR3 nucleotides are TGTGCCAGCAGCTTAGGCTACAGGGCTGCCCCGAGCTACGAGCAGTACTTC. This rearrangement joins TRBV7-9 to TRBJ2-7; TRBD1 is a possible D gene (6 bases). This CDR3 is built from 17 residues. Germline CDR1 is SEHNR and CDR2 is FQNEAQ (reference sequence). The V and J ends lost 1 base and 3 bases respectively, with 19 bases between them. Full variable domain (missing parts from reference TRBV7-9 and TRBJ2-7): DTGVSQNPRHKITKRGQNVTFRCDPISEHNRLYWYRQTLGQGPEFLTYFQNEAQLEKSRLLSDRFSAERPKGSFSTLEIQRTEQGDSAMYLCASSLGYRAAPSYEQYFGPGTRLTVT.

The chain carries TRBV7-2 and TRBJ2-5, with 7 nucleotides matching TRBD1. CDR1 and CDR2 (germline): SGHTA, FQGNSA. With 1 base clipped from V and 7 bases from J, the junction kept 12 bases outside the gene matches. The CDR3 is 16 residues long. This CDR3 reads CASSLGHRGGGRTQYF. In DNA, the CDR3 is TGTGCCAGCAGCTTAGGACACAGGGGTGGGGGTAGGACCCAGTACTTC.

V and J are TRBV10-3 and TRBJ2-5, with D maybe TRBD2 (5 bases). Germline assignment: CDR1 ENHRY and CDR2 SYGVKD. The CDR3 sequence is 16 residues long. With 1 base removed from V and 1 base from J, the gap between germline ends came to 13 bases. This CDR3 reads CAISELRAASQETQYF. The CDR3 bases are TGTGCCATCAGTGAGTTGAGGGCAGCATCCCAAGAGACCCAGTACTTC.

This chain links TRBV10-3 with TRBJ1-4; 7 positions match TRBD1. Germline loops: CDR1 ENHRY, CDR2 SYGVKD. The CDR3 runs to 12 residues. V was clipped by 5 bases and J by 7 bases; unmatched bases: 1. The CDR3 protein is CAISRTGEKLFF. CDR3 DNA: TGTGCCATCAGTAGGACAGGTGAAAAACTGTTTTTT.

The CDR3 spells CASSHNTGGEQYF. In DNA, the CDR3 is TGTGCCAGCAGCCACAACACAGGGGGCGAACAGTACTTC. V is TRBV14 and J is TRBJ2-7; 9 bases line up with TRBD1. CDR3 length equals 13 residues. The J segment lost 10 bases and the V segment lost 3 bases, leaving 7 bases of the junction unmatched. The V gene's germline CDR1 is SGHDN and CDR2 FVKESK.

The rearrangement joins TRBV6-5 to TRBJ2-2; D gene unclear. The CDR3 is made up of 12 amino acids. Germline assignment: CDR1 MNHEY and CDR2 SVGAGI. Between the trimmed V and J ends, which lost 2 bases and 6 bases, there was a span of 4 bases. DNA of the CDR3: TGTGCCAGCAGTTACGCGGCCGGGGAGCTGTTTTTT. Amino acids: CASSYAAGELFF.

The table lists this clone with a count of one. This chain joins TRBV7-2 and TRBJ2-7, with TRBD1 as a possible D gene (8 bases). In germline, CDR1 is SGHTA, CDR2 FQGNSA. Trimming took off 4 bases at V and 8 bases at J, with 15 bases between the two ends. This CDR3 is built from 13 residues. The CDR3 DNA sequence: TGTGCCAGCAGCTACTTACAGGGGGGGCAGCAGTACTTC. It translates to CASSYLQGGQQYF.

The CDR3 sequence is CASRVYSRTDSLAKNIQYF. The CDR3 nucleotides are TGTGCCAGCAGGGTATACTCGAGAACGGACAGCCTAGCCAAAAACATTCAGTACTTC. The V and J genes are TRBV9 and TRBJ2-4, with D perhaps matching TRBD1 (6 bases). The CDR3 consists of 19 residues. Germline V gene sequence: CDR1 SGDLS, CDR2 YYNGEE. Between the trimmed V and J ends, which lost 5 bases and 0 bases, there was a span of 24 bases.

The CDR3 protein is CASSPRLAGTSEQYF. The DNA of the CDR3 is TGTGCCAGCAGTCCTCGACTAGCGGGAACGTCGGAGCAGTACTTC. The gene calls are TRBV27 and TRBJ2-7; TRBD2 matches at 11 bases. Losses at the gene ends were 5 bases for V and 7 bases for J; bases not matched to a gene: 10. The CDR3 contains 15 residues. CDR1 and CDR2 from the germline V gene are MNHEY and SMNVEV (reference sequence).

This rearrangement joins TRBV29-1 to TRBJ2-2; 12 nucleotides align to TRBD1. The J segment lost 1 base and the V segment lost 4 bases, leaving 4 bases of the junction unmatched. Germline V gene sequence: CDR1 SQVTM, CDR2 ANQGSEA. This CDR3 comprises 16 residues. The CDR3 nucleotides are TGCAGCGTTGTGGGACAGGGGGCGCGGAACACCGGGGAGCTGTTTTTT. Amino acid sequence: CSVVGQGARNTGELFF.

The chain uses TRBV29-1 and TRBJ2-7; 9 bases map to TRBD2. V shed 7 bases, J shed 6 bases, and the junction held 4 bases outside the gene matches. This CDR3 region has 11 residues. In germline, CDR1 is SQVTM, CDR2 ANQGSEA. Here the CDR3 DNA reads TGCAGCGCCGGGACTAGCTTCGAGCAGTACTTC. It codes for CSAGTSFEQYF.

This clone was recorded a few times. J is TRBJ2-7 and V is TRBV28; D remains ambiguous. The CDR3 consists of 11 residues. Germline CDR1 and CDR2: MDHEN and SYDVKM. The germline V and J ends were trimmed by 3 bases and 5 bases, with 5 bases remaining between them. The DNA of the CDR3 is TGTGCCAGCAGTTTTAAGCACGAGCAGTACTTC. Its translation: CASSFKHEQYF.

The chain carries TRBV7-6 and TRBJ2-7; D possibly corresponds to TRBD2 (6 bases). In germline, CDR1 is SGHVS, CDR2 FNYEAQ. The CDR3 has 15 amino acids. The V end was cut by 3 bases, the J end by 0 bases, with 12 bases between. The CDR3 nucleotides are TGTGCCAGCAGCTTGGAGGGACTGCACTCCTACGAGCAGTACTTC. Its translation is CASSLEGLHSYEQYF.

The J gene is TRBJ2-3, the V gene TRBV5-1, with TRBD2 identical over 12 bases. The germline V gene has CDR1 SGHRS and CDR2 YFSETQ. The J segment lost 7 bases and the V segment lost 3 bases, leaving 6 bases of the junction unmatched. CDR3 length equals 15 residues. CDR3 nucleotide sequence: TGCGCCAGCAGCTCCCTAGCGGGAGGGCCGAATACGCAGTATTTT. It codes for CASSSLAGGPNTQYF.

The V call is TRBV9, the J call TRBJ2-2; 9 bases line up with TRBD1. Trimming took 2 bases from V and 2 from J; bases not matched to a gene: 10. The germline gives CDR1 SGDLS, CDR2 YYNGEE. The CDR3 is made up of 18 amino acids. CDR3 bases: TGTGCCAGCAGCGTTAGGGTGGGACAGGGTTTCAACACCGGGGAGCTGTTTTTT. Its protein is CASSVRVGQGFNTGELFF.

The chain carries TRBV7-2 and TRBJ2-5; TRBD2 aligns across 9 bases. J gave up 5 bases and V 4 bases, and 8 bases lay outside the gene matches. The CDR3 loop spans 15 amino acids. In germline, CDR1 is SGHTA, CDR2 FQGNSA. CDR3 sequence: CASSSQGTSRETQYF. CDR3 sequence (DNA): TGTGCCAGCAGCTCCCAGGGGACTAGCCGGGAGACCCAGTACTTC.

V is TRBV5-4 and J is TRBJ2-1; TRBD1 is a possible D gene (6 bases). The germline CDR1 and CDR2 sequences are SGHNT and YYREEE (reference sequence). The CDR3 spans 14 residues. V lost 4 bases to trimming and J lost 4 bases, with 12 bases between them. DNA of the CDR3: TGTGCCAGCAGCGGCCGGGACAATTACAATGAGCAGTTCTTC. This translates into CASSGRDNYNEQFF.

As regards this clone: Its ends do not fully match the called genes, so a read error is possible. Other nucleotide sequences in the sample specify the same CDR3. The chain links TRBV25-1 to TRBJ1-6; 9 bases are a match to TRBD1. The CDR3 runs 14 residues. Germline-derived CDR1 and CDR2 are MGHDK and SYGVNS. CDR3 sequence reads: CASRGTGRYSPLHF. CDR3 nucleotide sequence: TGTGCCAGCAGGGGGACAGGGAGGTATTCACCCCTTCACTTT.

The rearrangement uses TRBV7-9 and TRBJ2-7; 11 nucleotides agree with TRBD1. J was trimmed by 4 bases and V by 5 bases; bases with no gene match: 7. The CDR3 runs 15 residues. CDR1 and CDR2 (germline): SEHNR, FQNEAQ (reference sequence). CDR3 in DNA: TGTGCCAGCAGCCCATCCGGGACAGGGGGGTACGAGCAGTACTTC. It encodes CASSPSGTGGYEQYF.

This rearrangement joins TRBV28 to TRBJ1-2; D might be TRBD1 (6 bases). This CDR3 spans 13 amino acids. Trimming pared 6 bases from V and 0 bases from J, leaving 8 bases between. The germline CDR1 and CDR2 sequences are MDHEN and SYDVKM. Here the CDR3 reads CASRQGTNYGYTF. The CDR3 region has the DNA TGTGCCAGCAGACAGGGAACTAACTATGGCTACACCTTC.

In regard to this clone: The sample holds other DNA sequences that translate to the same CDR3. The chain carries TRBV2 and TRBJ1-5, with 7 bases lining up with TRBD1. CDR3 length equals 14 residues. Germline-derived CDR1 and CDR2 are SNHLY and FYNNEI. V was clipped by 4 bases and J by 4 bases; unmatched bases: 4. The CDR3 here is CASSGTGGNQPQHF. Written as DNA, the CDR3 is TGTGCCAGCAGTGGGACAGGAGGGAATCAGCCCCAGCATTTT.

The chain employs TRBV4-1 and TRBJ2-1, with 13 positions matching TRBD2. The ends lost 4 bases at V and 9 bases at J; junction bases unmatched: 6. Germline lookup yields CDR1 MGHRA and CDR2 YSYEKL. The CDR3 contains 15 residues. The CDR3 loop reads CASSLGLAGVGEQFF. CDR3 sequence (DNA): TGCGCCAGCAGCCTTGGACTAGCGGGAGTCGGTGAGCAGTTCTTC.